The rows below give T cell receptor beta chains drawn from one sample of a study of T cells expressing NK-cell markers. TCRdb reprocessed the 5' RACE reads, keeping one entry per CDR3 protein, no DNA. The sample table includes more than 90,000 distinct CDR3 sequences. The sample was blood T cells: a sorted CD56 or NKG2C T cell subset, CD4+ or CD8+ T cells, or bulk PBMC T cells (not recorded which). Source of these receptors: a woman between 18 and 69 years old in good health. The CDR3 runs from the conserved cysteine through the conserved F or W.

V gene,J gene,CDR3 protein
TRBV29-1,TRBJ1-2,CSVEDRQERGYTF
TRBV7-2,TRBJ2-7,CASSSGLAGGYEQYF
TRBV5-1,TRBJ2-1,CASSPEPFSSDEQFF
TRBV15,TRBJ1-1,CATGVVNTEAFF
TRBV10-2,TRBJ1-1,CASSPPTGFDTEAFF
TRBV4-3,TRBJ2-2,CASSQDGTSDTGELFF
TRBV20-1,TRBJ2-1,CSARDLWGSGNEQFF
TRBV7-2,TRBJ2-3,CASSLSGGRTDTQYF
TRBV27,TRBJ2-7,CASSLRGSTTYEQYF
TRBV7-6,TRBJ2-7,CASSSPGGAYEQYF
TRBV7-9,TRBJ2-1,CASSLAGLAGGDEQFF
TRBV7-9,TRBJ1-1,CASKGLNTEAFF
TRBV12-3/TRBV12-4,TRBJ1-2,CASDSTGDRRGGYTF
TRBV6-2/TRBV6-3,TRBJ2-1,CASTSPPDNEQFF
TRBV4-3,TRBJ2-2,CASSQEIDSSMGELFF
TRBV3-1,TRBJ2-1,CASSLRAGGLNEQFF
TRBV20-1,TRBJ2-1,CSAVWGGSSINEQFF
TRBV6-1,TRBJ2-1,CASNQVAGYKDEQFF